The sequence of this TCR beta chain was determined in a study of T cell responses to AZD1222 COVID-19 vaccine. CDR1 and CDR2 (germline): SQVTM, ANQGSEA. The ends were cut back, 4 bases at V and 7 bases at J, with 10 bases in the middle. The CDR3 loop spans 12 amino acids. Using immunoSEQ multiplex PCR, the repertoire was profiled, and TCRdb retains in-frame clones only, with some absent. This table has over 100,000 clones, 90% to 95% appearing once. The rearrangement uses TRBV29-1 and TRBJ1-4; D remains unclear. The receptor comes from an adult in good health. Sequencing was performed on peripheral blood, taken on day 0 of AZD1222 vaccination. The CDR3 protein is CSVGKDGEKLFF. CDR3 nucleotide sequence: TGCAGCGTTGGGAAGGATGGTGAAAAACTGTTTTTT.